The present TCR beta chain was sequenced within a study of blood T cell repertoires in COVID-19. Study details: Samples of COVID-19 (acute and convalescent) were obtained from the United States, Italy and Spain.

Enrolled during active infection, Seattle patients were then followed longitudinally. TCRdb keeps only in-frame clones here, not all; method: immunoSEQ multiplex PCR. The repertoire has a few hundred thousand clones, around 90% of them found once; the top ten carry under 7%. The J segment lost 1 base and the V segment lost 5 bases, leaving 8 bases of the junction unmatched. The CDR3 spans 16 residues. CDR1 SGHVS and CDR2 FQNEAQ come from the germline V gene. The receptor was isolated from a woman aged 25 to 39 with COVID-19, enrolled during active disease. V is TRBV7-8 and J is TRBJ1-1, with 9 bases identical to TRBD1. Material for sequencing was peripheral blood. Here the CDR3 reads CASSAGQGIQNTEAFF. The DNA of the CDR3 is TGTGCCAGCAGCGCTGGACAGGGGATACAGAACACTGAAGCTTTCTTT.